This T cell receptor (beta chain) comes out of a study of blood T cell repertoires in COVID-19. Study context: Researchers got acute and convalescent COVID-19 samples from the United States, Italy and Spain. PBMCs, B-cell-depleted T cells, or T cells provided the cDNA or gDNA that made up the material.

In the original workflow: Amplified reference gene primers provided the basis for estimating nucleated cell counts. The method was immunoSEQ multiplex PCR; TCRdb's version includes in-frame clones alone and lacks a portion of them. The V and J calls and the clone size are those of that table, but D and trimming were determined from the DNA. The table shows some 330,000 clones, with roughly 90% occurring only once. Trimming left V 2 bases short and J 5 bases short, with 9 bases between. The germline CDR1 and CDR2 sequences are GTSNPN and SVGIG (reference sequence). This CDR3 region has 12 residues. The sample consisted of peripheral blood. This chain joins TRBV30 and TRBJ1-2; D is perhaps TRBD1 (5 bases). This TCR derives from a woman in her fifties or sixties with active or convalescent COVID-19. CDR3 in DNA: TGTGCCTGGAGTCGTCAGGGATATGGCTACACCTTC. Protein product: CAWSRQGYGYTF.